This T cell receptor beta chain was profiled in a study of OX40 agonist ivuxolimab in advanced cancers. CDR1 SGHRS and CDR2 YFSETQ come from the germline V gene. The CDR3 extends over 17 amino acids. The V gene end was trimmed by 0 bases and the J gene end by 6 bases; junction bases not matched to a gene: 12. Repertoires were generated with immunoSEQ multiplex PCR, while TCRdb's copy carries only in-frame clones and drops some. Counted here are more than 100,000 clones, under 95% occurring once; the ten biggest clones make up more than 0.9%. The chain is built from TRBV5-1 and TRBJ2-1; TRBD2 matches 7 bases. The sequence was collected from an adult with an advanced solid tumor such as melanoma, head and neck, liver or kidney cancer. The starting material was CD4+ or CD8+ T cells sorted from blood, obtained in a trial of the OX40 agonist ivuxolimab. Written as DNA, the CDR3 is TGCGCCAGCAGCTTGGGGGAGAACCGACTAGCCGGCAATGAGCAGTTCTTC. It is translated as CASSLGENRLAGNEQFF.